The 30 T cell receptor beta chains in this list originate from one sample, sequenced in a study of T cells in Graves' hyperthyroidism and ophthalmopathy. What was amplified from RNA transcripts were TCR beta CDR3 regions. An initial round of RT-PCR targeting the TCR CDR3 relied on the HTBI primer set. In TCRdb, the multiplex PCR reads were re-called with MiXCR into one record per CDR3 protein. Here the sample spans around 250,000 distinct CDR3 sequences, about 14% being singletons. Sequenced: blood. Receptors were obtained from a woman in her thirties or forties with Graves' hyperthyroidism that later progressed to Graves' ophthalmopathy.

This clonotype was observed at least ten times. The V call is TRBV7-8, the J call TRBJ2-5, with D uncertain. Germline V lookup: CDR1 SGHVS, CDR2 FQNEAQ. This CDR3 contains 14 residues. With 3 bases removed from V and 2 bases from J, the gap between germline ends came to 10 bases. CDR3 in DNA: TGTGCCAGCAGCTTTTCACCAGGTCAAGAGACCCAGTACTTC. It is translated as CASSFSPGQETQYF.

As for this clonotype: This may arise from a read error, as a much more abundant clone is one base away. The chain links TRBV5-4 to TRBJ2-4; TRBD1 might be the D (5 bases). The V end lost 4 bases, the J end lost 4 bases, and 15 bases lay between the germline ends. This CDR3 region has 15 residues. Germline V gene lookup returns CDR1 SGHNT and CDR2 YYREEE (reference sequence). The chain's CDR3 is CASSPGRVLKNIQYF. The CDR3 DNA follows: TGTGCCAGCAGCCCGGGCAGGGTCCTAAAAAACATTCAGTACTTC.

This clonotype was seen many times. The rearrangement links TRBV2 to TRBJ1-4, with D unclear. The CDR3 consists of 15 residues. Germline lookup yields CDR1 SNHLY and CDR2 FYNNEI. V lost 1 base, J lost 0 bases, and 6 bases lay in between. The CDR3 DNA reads TGTGCCAGCAGTGAAGAGGGAACAACTAATGAAAAACTGTTTTTT. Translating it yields CASSEEGTTNEKLFF.

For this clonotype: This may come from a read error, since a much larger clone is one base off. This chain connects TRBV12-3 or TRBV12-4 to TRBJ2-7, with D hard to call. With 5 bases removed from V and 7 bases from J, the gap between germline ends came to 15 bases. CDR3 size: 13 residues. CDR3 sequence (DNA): TGTGCCAGCAGTGTCATAGAGAATAATGAGCAGTACTTC. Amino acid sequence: CASSVIENNEQYF.

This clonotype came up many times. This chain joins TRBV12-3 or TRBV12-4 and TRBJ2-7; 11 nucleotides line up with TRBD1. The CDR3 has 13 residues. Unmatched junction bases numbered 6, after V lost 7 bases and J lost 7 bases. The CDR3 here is CASTGQGAREQYF. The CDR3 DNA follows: TGTGCCAGCACCGGACAGGGGGCGAGGGAGCAGTACTTC.

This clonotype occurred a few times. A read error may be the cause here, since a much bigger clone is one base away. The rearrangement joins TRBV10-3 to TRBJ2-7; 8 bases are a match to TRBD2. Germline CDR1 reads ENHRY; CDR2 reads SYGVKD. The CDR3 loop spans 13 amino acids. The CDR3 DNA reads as TGTGCCACCGGACTAGCTGATTCCTACGAGCAGCACTTC. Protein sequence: CATGLADSYEQHF.

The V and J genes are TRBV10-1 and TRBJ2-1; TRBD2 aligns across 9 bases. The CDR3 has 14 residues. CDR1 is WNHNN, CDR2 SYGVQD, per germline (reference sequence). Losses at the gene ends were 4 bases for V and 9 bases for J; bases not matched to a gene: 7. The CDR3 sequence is CASSVQAGGSEQFF. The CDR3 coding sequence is TGCGCCAGCAGTGTCCAAGCGGGAGGCTCTGAGCAGTTCTTC.

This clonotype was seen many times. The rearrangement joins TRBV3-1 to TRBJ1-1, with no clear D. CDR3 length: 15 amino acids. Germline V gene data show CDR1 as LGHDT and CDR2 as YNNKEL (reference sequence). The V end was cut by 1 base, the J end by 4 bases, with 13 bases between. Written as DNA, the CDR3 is TGTGCCAGCAGCCAAGGGCTGGCGGGAGGCACTGAAGCTTTCTTT. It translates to CASSQGLAGGTEAFF.

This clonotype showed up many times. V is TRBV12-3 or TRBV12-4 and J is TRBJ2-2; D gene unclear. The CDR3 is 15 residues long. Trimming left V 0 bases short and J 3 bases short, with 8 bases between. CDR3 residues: CASSLASLYTGELFF. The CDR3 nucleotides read TGTGCCAGCAGTTTAGCTAGCTTATACACCGGGGAGCTGTTTTTT.

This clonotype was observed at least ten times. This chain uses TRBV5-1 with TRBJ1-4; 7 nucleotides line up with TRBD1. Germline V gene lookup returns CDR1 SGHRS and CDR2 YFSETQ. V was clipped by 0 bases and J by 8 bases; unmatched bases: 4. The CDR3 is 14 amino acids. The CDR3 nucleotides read TGCGCCAGCAGCTTGGGACAGGGACAGGAAAAACTGTTTTTT. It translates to CASSLGQGQEKLFF.

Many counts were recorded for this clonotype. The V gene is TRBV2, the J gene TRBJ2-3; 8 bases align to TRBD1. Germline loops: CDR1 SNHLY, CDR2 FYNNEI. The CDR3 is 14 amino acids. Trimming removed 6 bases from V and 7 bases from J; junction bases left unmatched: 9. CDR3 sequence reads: CASRDRTGYNTQYF. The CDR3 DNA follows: TGTGCCAGCAGAGATCGGACAGGGTATAATACGCAGTATTTT.

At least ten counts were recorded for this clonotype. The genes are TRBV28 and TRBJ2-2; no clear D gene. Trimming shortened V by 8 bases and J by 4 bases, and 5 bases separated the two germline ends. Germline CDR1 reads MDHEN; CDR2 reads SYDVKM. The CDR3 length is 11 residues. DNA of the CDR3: TGTGCCAGCGTGGCCACCGGGGAGCTGTTTTTT. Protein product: CASVATGELFF.

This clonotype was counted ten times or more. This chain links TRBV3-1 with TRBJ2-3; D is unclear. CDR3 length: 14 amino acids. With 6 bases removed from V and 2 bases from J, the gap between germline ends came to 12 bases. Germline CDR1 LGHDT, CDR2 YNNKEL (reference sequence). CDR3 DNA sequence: TGTGCCAGCAGTCGACTCATCTCCACAGATACGCAGTATTTT. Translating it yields CASSRLISTDTQYF.

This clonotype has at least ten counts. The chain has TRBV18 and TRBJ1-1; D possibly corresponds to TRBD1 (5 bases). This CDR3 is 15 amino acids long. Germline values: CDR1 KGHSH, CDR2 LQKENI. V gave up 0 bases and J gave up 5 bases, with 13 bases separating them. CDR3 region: CASSPPSWGETEAFF. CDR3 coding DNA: TGTGCCAGCTCACCACCATCATGGGGGGAGACTGAAGCTTTCTTT. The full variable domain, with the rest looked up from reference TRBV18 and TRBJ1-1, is NAGVMQNPRHLVRRRGQEARLRCSPMKGHSHVYWYRQLPEEGLKFMVYLQKENIIDESGMPKERFSAEFPKEGPSILRIQQVVRGDSAAYFCASSPPSWGETEAFFGQGTRLTVV.

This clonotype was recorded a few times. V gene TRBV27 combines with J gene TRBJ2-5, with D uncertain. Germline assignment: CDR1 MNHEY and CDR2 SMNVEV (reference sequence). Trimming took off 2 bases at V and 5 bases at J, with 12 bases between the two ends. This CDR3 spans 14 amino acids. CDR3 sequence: CASSLRRVGETQYF. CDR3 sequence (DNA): TGTGCCAGCAGTTTACGTAGGGTAGGGGAGACCCAGTACTTC.

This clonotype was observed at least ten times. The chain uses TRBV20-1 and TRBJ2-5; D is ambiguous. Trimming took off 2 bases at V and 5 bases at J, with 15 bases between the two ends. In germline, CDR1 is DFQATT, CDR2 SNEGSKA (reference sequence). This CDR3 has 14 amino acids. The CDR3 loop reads CSARRQKGVETQYF. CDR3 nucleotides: TGCAGTGCTAGACGGCAGAAGGGTGTGGAGACCCAGTACTTC.

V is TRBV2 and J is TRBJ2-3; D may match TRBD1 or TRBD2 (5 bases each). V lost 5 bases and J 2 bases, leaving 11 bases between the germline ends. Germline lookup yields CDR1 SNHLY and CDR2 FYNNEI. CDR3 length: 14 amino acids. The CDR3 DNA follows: TGTGCCAGCAGTTCCGGGACGGCCACAGATACGCAGTATTTT. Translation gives CASSSGTATDTQYF.

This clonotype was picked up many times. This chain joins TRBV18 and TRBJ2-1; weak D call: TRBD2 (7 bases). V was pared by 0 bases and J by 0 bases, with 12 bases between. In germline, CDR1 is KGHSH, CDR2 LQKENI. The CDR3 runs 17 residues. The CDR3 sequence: CASSPPGGPSSYNEQFF. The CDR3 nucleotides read TGTGCCAGCTCACCACCGGGGGGGCCTAGCTCCTACAATGAGCAGTTCTTC.

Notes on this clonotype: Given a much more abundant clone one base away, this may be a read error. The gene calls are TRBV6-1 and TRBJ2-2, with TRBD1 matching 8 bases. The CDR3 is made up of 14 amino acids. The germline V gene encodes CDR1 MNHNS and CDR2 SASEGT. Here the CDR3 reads CASGRQGNTGGLFF. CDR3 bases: TGTGCCAGCGGAAGACAGGGGAACACCGGGGGGCTGTTTTTT.

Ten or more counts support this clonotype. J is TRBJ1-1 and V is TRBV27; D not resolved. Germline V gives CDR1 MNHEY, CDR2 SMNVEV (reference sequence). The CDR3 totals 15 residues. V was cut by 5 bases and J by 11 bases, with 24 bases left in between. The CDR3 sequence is CASSLNSDGYTGAFF. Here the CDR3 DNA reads TGTGCCAGCAGTCTAAACTCGGACGGATATACCGGGGCTTTCTTT.

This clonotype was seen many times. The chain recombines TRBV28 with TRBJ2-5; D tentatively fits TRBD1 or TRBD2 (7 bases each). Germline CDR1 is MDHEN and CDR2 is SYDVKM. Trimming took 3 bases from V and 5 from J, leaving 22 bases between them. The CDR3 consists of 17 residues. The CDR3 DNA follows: TGTGCCAGCAGTTTCAGTAGCGGGCTCGGAGGGGGCGAGACCCAGTACTTC. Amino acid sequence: CASSFSSGLGGGETQYF.

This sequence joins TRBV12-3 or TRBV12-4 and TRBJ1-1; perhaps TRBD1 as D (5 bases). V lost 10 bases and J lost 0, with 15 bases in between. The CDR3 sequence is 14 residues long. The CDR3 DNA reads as TGTGCCACCAGCCTTGGGGCAATGAACACTGAAGCTTTCTTT. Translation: CATSLGAMNTEAFF.

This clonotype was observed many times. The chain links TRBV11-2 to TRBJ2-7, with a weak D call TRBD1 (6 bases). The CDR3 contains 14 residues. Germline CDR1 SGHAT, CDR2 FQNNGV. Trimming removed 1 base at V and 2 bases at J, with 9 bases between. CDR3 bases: TGTGCCAGCAGCTTAGGAGGGACAACCTACGAGCAGTACTTC. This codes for CASSLGGTTYEQYF.

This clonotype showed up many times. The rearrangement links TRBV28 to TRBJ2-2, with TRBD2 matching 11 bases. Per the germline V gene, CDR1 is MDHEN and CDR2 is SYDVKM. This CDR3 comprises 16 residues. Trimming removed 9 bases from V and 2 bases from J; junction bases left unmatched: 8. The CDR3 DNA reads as TGTGCCAGTAGTACTAGCGGGAGCGGTAACACCGGGGAGCTGTTTTTT. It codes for CASSTSGSGNTGELFF. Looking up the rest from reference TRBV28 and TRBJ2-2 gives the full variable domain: DVKVTQSSRYLVKRTGEKVFLECVQDMDHENMFWYRQDPGLGLRLIYFSYDVKMKEKGDIPEGYSVSREKKERFSLILESASTNQTSMYLCASSTSGSGNTGELFFGEGSRLTVL.

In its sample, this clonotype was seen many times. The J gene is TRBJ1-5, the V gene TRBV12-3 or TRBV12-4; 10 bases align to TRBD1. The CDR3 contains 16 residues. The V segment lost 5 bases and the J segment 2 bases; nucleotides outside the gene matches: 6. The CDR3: CASSRQTGGGNQPQHF. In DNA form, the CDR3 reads TGTGCCAGCAGTCGGCAGACAGGGGGCGGCAATCAGCCCCAGCATTTT.

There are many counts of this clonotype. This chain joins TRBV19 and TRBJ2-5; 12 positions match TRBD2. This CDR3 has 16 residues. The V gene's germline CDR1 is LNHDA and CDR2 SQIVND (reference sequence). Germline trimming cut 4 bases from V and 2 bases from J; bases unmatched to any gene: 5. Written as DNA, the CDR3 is TGTGCCAGTAGTACTTCTAGCGGGAGGGCACAAGAGACCCAGTACTTC. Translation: CASSTSSGRAQETQYF.

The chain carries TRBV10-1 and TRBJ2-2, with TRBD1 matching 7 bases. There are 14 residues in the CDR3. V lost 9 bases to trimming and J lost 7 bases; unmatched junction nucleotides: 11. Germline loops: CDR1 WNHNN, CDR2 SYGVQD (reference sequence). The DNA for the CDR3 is TGCGCCAGTTCCTGGACAGGAGTTGGCGGGGAGCTGTTTTTT. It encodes CASSWTGVGGELFF.

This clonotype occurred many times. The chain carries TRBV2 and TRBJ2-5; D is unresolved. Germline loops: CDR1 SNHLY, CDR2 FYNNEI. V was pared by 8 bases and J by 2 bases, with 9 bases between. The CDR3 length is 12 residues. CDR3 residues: CASGMGQETQYF. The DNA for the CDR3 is TGTGCCAGCGGGATGGGGCAAGAGACCCAGTACTTC.

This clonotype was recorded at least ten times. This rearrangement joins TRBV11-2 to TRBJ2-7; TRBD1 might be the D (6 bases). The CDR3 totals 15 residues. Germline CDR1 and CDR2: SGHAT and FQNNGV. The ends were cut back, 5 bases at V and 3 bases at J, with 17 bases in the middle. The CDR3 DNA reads TGTGCCAGCAGCCGATTGAAACAGGGAATCTACGAGCAGTACTTC. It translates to CASSRLKQGIYEQYF.

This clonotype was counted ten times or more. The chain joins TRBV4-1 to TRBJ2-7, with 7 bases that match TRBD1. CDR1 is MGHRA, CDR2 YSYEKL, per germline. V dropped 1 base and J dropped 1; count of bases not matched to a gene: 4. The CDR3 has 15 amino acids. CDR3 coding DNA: TGCGCCAGCAGCCAAGTATCGGGACAGTCCTACGAGCAGTACTTC. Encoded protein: CASSQVSGQSYEQYF.